Below, 10 T cell receptor beta chains from the same sample are listed, as sequenced in a study of T-cell memory formation after mild COVID-19. MiXCR, run by TCRdb on the 5' RACE reads, gives a single entry per CDR3 protein. The table lists roughly 340,000 distinct CDR3 sequences, less than 20% of them singletons. Sequenced: PBMCs or a T cell subset sorted from them (not recorded which). The receptors come from a man aged 18 to 29 who had mild COVID-19 (a few samples of this study predate the infection). Cell type and time point are not known.

As regards this clonotype: The conserved phenylalanine or tryptophan normally closing the CDR3 is absent here, so this likely arose from a read error. The DNA is omitted, as the CDR3 cannot be located on it reliably, and the CDR3 follows TCRdb's listing. This chain uses TRBV4-1 with TRBJ1-1. The CDR3 sequence runs 15 residues, both termini included. CDR1 and CDR2 (germline): MGHRA, YSYEKL. CDR3 sequence reads: CASSGPWTRKESLEV.

This clonotype has only a few counts. The chain combines TRBV6-1 with TRBJ2-7; D gene unclear. V dropped 4 bases and J dropped 1 base, with 17 bases sitting between them. The CDR3 consists of 16 residues. CDR1 is MNHNS and CDR2 is SASEGT in the germline V gene. The CDR3 DNA follows: TGTGCCAGCAGTGGGGAATCTAGAGCCCGTTCCTACGAGCAGTACTTC. Amino acid sequence: CASSGESRARSYEQYF.

CDR3 amino acids: CASRGRPEKLFF. The CDR3 DNA reads TGTGCCAGCAGGGGACGCCCAGAAAAACTGTTTTTT. The V gene is TRBV25-1, the J gene TRBJ1-4, with D maybe TRBD1 (5 bases). Germline assignment: CDR1 MGHDK and CDR2 SYGVNS. The CDR3 is 12 amino acids. V was pared by 6 bases and J by 8 bases, with 10 bases between.

This clonotype was seen more than once but under ten times. The chain has TRBV9 and TRBJ2-2; D possibly corresponds to TRBD1 (5 bases). The CDR3 is 14 residues long. Germline assignment: CDR1 SGDLS and CDR2 YYNGEE. V was shortened by 2 bases and J by 3 bases, with 8 bases between the two germline ends. The CDR3 spells CASSVRTHTGELFF. The CDR3 DNA sequence: TGTGCCAGCAGCGTTAGGACACACACCGGGGAGCTGTTTTTT.

This clonotype was detected only a few times. The CDR3 region has the DNA TGTGCCAGCAGCCCGGGACGTAGGAACACTGAAGCTTTCTTT. Translation: CASSPGRRNTEAFF. J is TRBJ1-1 and V is TRBV7-3; D may be TRBD1 (5 bases). The CDR3 contains 14 residues. CDR1 is SGHTA, CDR2 FQGTGA, per germline. V lost 5 bases and J lost 1, with 11 bases in between.

The V gene is TRBV25-1, the J gene TRBJ2-5, with 9 bases matching TRBD1. Germline lookup yields CDR1 MGHDK and CDR2 SYGVNS. The CDR3 is 17 amino acids. The trim removed 1 base at V and 5 bases at J, leaving 11 bases unmatched. CDR3 nucleotide sequence: TGTGCCAGCAGTGAATTACGGGACAGGGTTGCGGGTGAGACCCAGTACTTC. It is translated as CASSELRDRVAGETQYF.

The chain carries TRBV5-1 and TRBJ2-3; perhaps TRBD1 as D (5 bases). The CDR3 consists of 16 residues. Germline V CDR1 and CDR2: SGHRS, YFSETQ. Trimming stripped 7 bases from V and 2 bases from J, with 20 bases between. CDR3 region: CASSRQPQGATDTQYF. Here the CDR3 DNA reads TGCGCCAGCTCGAGACAGCCCCAAGGGGCCACAGATACGCAGTATTTT.

This rearrangement joins TRBV5-1 to TRBJ1-2; D possibly corresponds to TRBD1 (6 bases). Germline V gene sequence: CDR1 SGHRS, CDR2 YFSETQ. This CDR3 comprises 14 residues. Trimming shortened V by 3 bases and J by 9 bases, and 18 bases separated the two germline ends. CDR3 coding DNA: TGCGCCAGCAGCTCTCAGGGGACTGGAAATCGCTACACCTTC. It translates to CASSSQGTGNRYTF.

In this sample, this clonotype turned up a few times. The chain carries TRBV6-6 and TRBJ1-2; D gene unclear. CDR1 and CDR2 from the germline V gene are MNHNY and SVGAGI (reference sequence). The CDR3 extends over 14 amino acids. Trimming stripped 2 bases from V and 1 base from J, with 8 bases between. Written as DNA, the CDR3 is TGTGCCAGCAGTTACAATGCCCTTAACTATGGCTACACCTTC. Amino acids: CASSYNALNYGYTF.

The J gene is TRBJ2-3, the V gene TRBV4-1; the match to TRBD2 covers 11 bases. The germline V gene encodes CDR1 MGHRA and CDR2 YSYEKL. The trim removed 4 bases at V and 0 bases at J, leaving 3 bases unmatched. This CDR3 comprises 16 residues. For the CDR3, the DNA is TGCGCCAGCAGCCGACTAGCGGGAACTAGCACAGATACGCAGTATTTT. Protein product: CASSRLAGTSTDTQYF.